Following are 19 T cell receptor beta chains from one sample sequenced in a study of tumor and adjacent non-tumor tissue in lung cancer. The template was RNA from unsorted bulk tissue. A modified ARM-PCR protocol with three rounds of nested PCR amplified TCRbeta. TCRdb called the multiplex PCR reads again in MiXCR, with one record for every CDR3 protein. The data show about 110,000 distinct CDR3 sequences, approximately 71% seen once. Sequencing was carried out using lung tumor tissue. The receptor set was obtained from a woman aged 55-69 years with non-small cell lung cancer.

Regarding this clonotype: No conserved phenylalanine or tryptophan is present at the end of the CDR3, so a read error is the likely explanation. CDR3 nucleotides: TGTATCAGCAGCTTAGATTTGACTAGCGGGAGCCACAATGAGCAGTTCGTC. It codes for CISSLDLTSGSHNEQFV. The chain recombines TRBV11-3 with TRBJ2-1; 12 bases line up with TRBD2. Germline lookup yields CDR1 SGHNT and CDR2 YENEEA. This CDR3 has 17 residues.

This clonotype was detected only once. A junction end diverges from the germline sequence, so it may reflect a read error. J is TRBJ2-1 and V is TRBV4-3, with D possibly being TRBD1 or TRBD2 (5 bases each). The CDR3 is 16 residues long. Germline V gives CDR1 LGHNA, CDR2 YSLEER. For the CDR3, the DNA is TGCGCCAGCGGCCAGCCCCCACTAGGGGCTTACAATGAGCAGTTCTTC. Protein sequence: CASGQPPLGAYNEQFF.

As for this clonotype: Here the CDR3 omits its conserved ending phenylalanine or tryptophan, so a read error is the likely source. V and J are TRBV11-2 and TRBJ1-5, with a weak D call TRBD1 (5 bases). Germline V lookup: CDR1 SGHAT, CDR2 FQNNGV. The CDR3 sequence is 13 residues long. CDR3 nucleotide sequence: TGTGCCAGCAGCTTAGGGGAACGACAGCACCAGCATTAT. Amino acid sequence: CASSLGERQHQHY.

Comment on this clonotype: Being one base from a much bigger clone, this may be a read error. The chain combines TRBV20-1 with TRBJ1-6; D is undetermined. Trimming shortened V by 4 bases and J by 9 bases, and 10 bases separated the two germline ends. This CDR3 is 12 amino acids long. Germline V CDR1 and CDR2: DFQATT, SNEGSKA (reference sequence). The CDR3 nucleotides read TGCAGTGCTAATCGGGTAAGTTCACCCCTCCACTTT. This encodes CSANRVSSPLHF.

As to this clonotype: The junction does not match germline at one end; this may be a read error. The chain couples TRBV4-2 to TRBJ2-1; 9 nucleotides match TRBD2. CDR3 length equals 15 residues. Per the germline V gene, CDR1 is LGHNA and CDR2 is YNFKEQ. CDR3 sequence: CVSSSGTSSYNEQFF. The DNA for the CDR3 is TGTGTCAGCAGCTCCGGGACTAGCTCCTACAATGAACAGTTCTTC.

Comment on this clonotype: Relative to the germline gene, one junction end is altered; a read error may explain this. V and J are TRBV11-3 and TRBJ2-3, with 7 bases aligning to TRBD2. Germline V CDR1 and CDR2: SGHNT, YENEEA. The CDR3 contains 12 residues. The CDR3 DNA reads TGTGCCAGCAGACACAGCGGGGATACGCAGTGTTTT. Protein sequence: CASRHSGDTQCF.

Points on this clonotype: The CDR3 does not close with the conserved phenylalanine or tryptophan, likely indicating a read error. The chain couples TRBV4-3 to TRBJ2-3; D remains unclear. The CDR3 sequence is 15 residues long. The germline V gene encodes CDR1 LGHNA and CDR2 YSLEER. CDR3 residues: CASSHETSGTDTQYL. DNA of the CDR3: TGCGCCAGCAGCCACGAGACAAGTGGCACAGATACTCAGTATTTA.

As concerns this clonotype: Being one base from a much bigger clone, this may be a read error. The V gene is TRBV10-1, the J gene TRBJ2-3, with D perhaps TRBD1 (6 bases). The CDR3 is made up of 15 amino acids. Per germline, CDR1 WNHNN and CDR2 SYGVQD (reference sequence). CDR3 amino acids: CASSEAQGPTDTLYF. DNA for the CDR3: TGCGCCAGCAGTGAGGCACAGGGCCCCACAGATACGCTGTATTTT.

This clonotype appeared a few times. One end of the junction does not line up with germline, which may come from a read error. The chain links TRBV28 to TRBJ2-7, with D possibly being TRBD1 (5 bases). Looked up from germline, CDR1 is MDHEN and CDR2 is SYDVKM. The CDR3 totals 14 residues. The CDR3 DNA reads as TGTGCCAGCAGTTTCTTAGTGACAGCGTACGATCAGTACTTC. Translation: CASSFLVTAYDQYF.

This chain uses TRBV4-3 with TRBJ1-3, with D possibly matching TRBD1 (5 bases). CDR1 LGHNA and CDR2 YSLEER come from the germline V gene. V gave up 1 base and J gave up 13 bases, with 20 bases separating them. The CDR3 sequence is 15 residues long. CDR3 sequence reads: CASSQVPGPGITIYF. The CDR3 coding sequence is TGCGCCAGCAGCCAAGTCCCGGGGCCGGGAATCACAATATATTTT.

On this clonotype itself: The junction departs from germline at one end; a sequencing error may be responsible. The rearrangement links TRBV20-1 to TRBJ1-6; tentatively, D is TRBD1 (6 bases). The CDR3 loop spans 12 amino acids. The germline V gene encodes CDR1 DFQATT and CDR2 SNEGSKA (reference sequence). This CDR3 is CSPSGDNSLLHF. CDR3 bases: TGCAGCCCATCAGGGGATAATTCACTCCTCCACTTT.

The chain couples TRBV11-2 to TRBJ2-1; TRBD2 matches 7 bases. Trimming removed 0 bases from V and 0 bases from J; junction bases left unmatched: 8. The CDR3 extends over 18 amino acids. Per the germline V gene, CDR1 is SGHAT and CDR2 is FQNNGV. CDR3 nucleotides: TGTGCCAGCAGCTTAGACGGACTAGTGGCCAACTCCTACAATGAGCAGTTCTTC. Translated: CASSLDGLVANSYNEQFF.

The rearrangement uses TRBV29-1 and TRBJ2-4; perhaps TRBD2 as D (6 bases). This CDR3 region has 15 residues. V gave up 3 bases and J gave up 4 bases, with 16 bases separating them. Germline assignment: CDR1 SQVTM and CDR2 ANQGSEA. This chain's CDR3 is CSVDGAFLAKNIQYF. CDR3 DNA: TGCAGCGTTGATGGGGCATTTCTAGCGAAAAACATTCAGTACTTC.

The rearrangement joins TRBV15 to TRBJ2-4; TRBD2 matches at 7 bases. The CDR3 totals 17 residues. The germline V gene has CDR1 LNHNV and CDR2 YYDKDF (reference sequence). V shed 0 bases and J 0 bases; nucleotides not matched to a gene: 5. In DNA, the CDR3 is TGTGCCACCAGCAGAGATGTTAGCGGGTTAGCCAAAAACATTCAGTACTTC. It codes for CATSRDVSGLAKNIQYF.

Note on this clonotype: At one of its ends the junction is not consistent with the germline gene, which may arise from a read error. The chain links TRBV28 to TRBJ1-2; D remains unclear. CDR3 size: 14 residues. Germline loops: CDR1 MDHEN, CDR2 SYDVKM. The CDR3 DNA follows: TGTGACAGCAGTTTCTGGGTCATGAAGTATGGCTACACCTTC. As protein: CDSSFWVMKYGYTF.

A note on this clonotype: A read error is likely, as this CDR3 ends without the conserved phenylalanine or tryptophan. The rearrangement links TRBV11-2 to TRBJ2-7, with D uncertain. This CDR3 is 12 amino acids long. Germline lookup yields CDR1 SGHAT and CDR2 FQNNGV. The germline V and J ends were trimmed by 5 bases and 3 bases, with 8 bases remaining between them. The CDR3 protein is CASSADHYEQYI. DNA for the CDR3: TGTGCCAGCAGCGCGGACCACTACGAGCAGTACATC.

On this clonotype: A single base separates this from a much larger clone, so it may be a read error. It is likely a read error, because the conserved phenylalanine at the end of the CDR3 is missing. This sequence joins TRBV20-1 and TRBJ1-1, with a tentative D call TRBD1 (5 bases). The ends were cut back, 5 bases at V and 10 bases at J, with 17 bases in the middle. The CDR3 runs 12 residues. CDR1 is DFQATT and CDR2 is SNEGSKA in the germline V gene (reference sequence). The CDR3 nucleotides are TGCAGTGCTTATGACAGCGGTACGCGAGCTTTCTCT. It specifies CSAYDSGTRAFS.

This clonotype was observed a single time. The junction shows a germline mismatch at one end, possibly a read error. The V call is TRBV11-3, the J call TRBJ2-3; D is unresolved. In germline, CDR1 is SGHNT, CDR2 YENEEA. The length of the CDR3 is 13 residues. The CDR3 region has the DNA TGTGCCAGCAGAAAGAGCCAAGTTGATAAGCAGTACTTT. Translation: CASRKSQVDKQYF.

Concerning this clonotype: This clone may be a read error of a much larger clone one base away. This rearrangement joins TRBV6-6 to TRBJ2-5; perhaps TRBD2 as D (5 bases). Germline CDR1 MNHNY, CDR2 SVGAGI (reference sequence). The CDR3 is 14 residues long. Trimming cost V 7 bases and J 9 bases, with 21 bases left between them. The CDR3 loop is CASTQSAGCRAQYF. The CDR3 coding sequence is TGTGCCAGCACCCAGAGTGCGGGTTGTAGGGCCCAGTACTTC.